A selection of T cell receptor beta chains follows, all from one sample in a study of blood T cells in healthy people across ages. TCRdb ran MiXCR on the 5' RACE reads and lists one entry per CDR3 protein. In the table there are 780,000 or so distinct CDR3 sequences, about 56% of which are singletons. Sample: blood. The receptors come from a man in his forties or fifties in good health. Both conserved end residues are part of each CDR3. The D gene is left open where the match is weak. Not every row has a clone size; where given, it reads once, few, many or a size class.

D gene: -; J gene: TRBJ2-1; clone size: -; V gene: TRBV11-3; CDR3 protein: CASSFSQDFSYNEQFF; CDR3 DNA: TGTGCCAGCAGTTTCTCACAAGATTTCTCCTACAATGAGCAGTTCTTC
D gene: -; J gene: TRBJ2-3; clone size: -; V gene: TRBV19; CDR3 protein: CASSTNQGGTDTQYF; CDR3 DNA: TGTGCCAGTAGTACCAACCAGGGCGGCACGGATACGCAGTATTTT
D gene: TRBD1; J gene: TRBJ2-1; clone size: -; V gene: TRBV7-2; CDR3 protein: CASSRSGTGGSLEQFF; CDR3 DNA: TGTGCCAGCAGCCGATCCGGGACAGGGGGCTCCCTTGAGCAGTTCTTC
D gene: TRBD1; J gene: TRBJ2-3; clone size: few; V gene: TRBV20-1; CDR3 protein: CSAMGQGRATDTQYF; CDR3 DNA: TGCAGTGCTATGGGACAGGGGCGGGCCACAGATACGCAGTATTTT
D gene: -; J gene: TRBJ1-2; clone size: -; V gene: TRBV20-1; CDR3 protein: CSARGRGARGYTF; CDR3 DNA: TGCAGTGCTAGAGGAAGGGGGGCTAGAGGCTACACCTTC
D gene: TRBD2; J gene: TRBJ2-1; clone size: few; V gene: TRBV7-6; CDR3 protein: CASSLILAGNEQFF; CDR3 DNA: TGTGCCAGCAGCTTGATTCTAGCGGGGAATGAGCAGTTCTTC
D gene: TRBD1; J gene: TRBJ1-4; clone size: few; V gene: TRBV28; CDR3 protein: CASSRQGVNEKLFF; CDR3 DNA: TGTGCCAGCAGTCGACAGGGGGTAAATGAAAAACTGTTTTTT
D gene: -; J gene: TRBJ1-1; clone size: once; V gene: TRBV20-1; CDR3 protein: CSARDLLMNTEAFF; CDR3 DNA: TGCAGTGCTAGAGATCTTTTAATGAACACTGAAGCTTTCTTT
D gene: TRBD1; J gene: TRBJ2-1; clone size: -; V gene: TRBV5-1; CDR3 protein: CASSSTGFRDEQFF; CDR3 DNA: TGCGCCAGCAGCTCGACAGGGTTCAGGGATGAGCAGTTCTTC
D gene: -; J gene: TRBJ2-5; clone size: few; V gene: TRBV5-1; CDR3 protein: CASSRWGRETQYF; CDR3 DNA: TGCGCCAGCAGCCGATGGGGCAGAGAGACCCAGTACTTC
D gene: TRBD1; J gene: TRBJ1-2; clone size: -; V gene: TRBV9; CDR3 protein: CASSETGVDYGYTF; CDR3 DNA: TGTGCCAGCAGCGAAACAGGGGTGGACTATGGCTACACCTTC
D gene: -; J gene: TRBJ2-3; clone size: -; V gene: TRBV12-3/TRBV12-4; CDR3 protein: CASRSRTDTQYF; CDR3 DNA: TGTGCCAGCAGGTCGAGGACAGATACGCAGTATTTT
D gene: TRBD1; J gene: TRBJ2-7; clone size: -; V gene: TRBV7-9; CDR3 protein: CASSWPGQSYEQYF; CDR3 DNA: TGTGCCAGCAGCTGGCCGGGACAGTCCTACGAGCAGTACTTC
D gene: -; J gene: TRBJ2-6; clone size: -; V gene: TRBV29-1; CDR3 protein: CSVLRDPLAGANVLTF; CDR3 DNA: TGCAGCGTGTTGAGGGATCCGCTCGCTGGGGCCAACGTCCTGACTTTC
D gene: -; J gene: TRBJ2-5; clone size: -; V gene: TRBV2; CDR3 protein: CASTVLNRPETQYF; CDR3 DNA: TGTGCCAGCACTGTTTTAAATCGGCCAGAGACCCAGTACTTC